Given below is one T cell receptor beta chain in context. Its antigen is currently unknown. Donors consisted of healthy bone marrow donors. The data originate from a study of cytomegalovirus exposure and HLA in healthy donors. Study-level results: Immune exposure information comprised only CMV serostatus.

Amplification used 60 Vbeta primers and 13 Jbeta primers. Only in-frame clones appear in the TCRdb table, and some are missing; sequencing was by immunoSEQ multiplex PCR. Of some 130,000 clones listed, roughly 84% are singletons. Looked up from germline, CDR1 is SGDLS and CDR2 is YYNGEE. The V segment lost 0 bases and the J segment 7 bases; nucleotides outside the gene matches: 9. The CDR3 extends over 15 amino acids. Sequencing input: PBMCs. This sequence joins TRBV9 and TRBJ1-2; 7 bases are shared with TRBD1. This sequence originates from a man between 45 and 60 years old in good health and CMV-seronegative. Here the CDR3 DNA reads TGTGCCAGCAGCGTAGTTGGTCAGGGGGGCTCTGGCTACACCTTC. Protein: CASSVVGQGGSGYTF.